This T cell receptor beta chain was profiled in a study of spatial heterogeneity in lung cancer. TCRdb reprocessed the 5' RACE reads via MiXCR and lists one record per CDR3 protein. The data show about 36,000 distinct CDR3 sequences, with roughly 5.5% seen just once and about 28% held by the top ten. Time point defined: sample taken at primary tumor resection. Tumor, nontumor lung or frozen PBMC supplied whole RNA that was sequenced unsorted. Samples were donated by 72 untreated early-stage non-small cell lung cancer patients. V lost 2 bases to trimming and J lost 7 bases, with 12 bases between them. The CDR3 length is 14 residues.

This sequence was found in a female donor with early-stage non-small cell lung cancer. The specimen comprised PBMCs, sampled at surgery. The chain carries TRBV12-3 or TRBV12-4 and TRBJ2-1; D might be TRBD1 or TRBD2, each matching 5 bases. CDR3 nucleotide sequence: TGTGCCAGCAGTTTAAGAGGGGTAGGGAATGAGCAGTTCTTC. It specifies CASSLRGVGNEQFF.